A selection of T cell receptor beta chains follows, all from one sample in a study of cytomegalovirus exposure and HLA in healthy donors. Sequencing used immunoSEQ multiplex PCR; TCRdb keeps in-frame clones, though not all of them. The sample holds about 130,000 clones; roughly 80% are singletons and the top ten take 0.95% to 1.5%. The sequenced material came from PBMCs. The receptors derive from a boy between 10 and 17 years old in good health and CMV-seronegative. Each CDR3 is given with its conserved first and last residue. A D gene is named only where the DNA matches it firmly. Clone size is shown for a subset of rows, as once, few, many or a class of expanded clone.

CASSQGGQESSGANVLTF TGTGCCAGCAGCCAGGGGGGACAGGAAAGCTCTGGGGCCAACGTCCTGACTTTC TRBD1 TRBV14 . TRBJ2-6
CASSLEREGLDNEQFF TGCGCCAGCAGCTTGGAGCGGGAGGGCCTAGACAATGAGCAGTTCTTC TRBD2 TRBV5-1 once TRBJ2-1
CASTTGGGNQPQHF TGTGCCAGTACAACAGGGGGAGGCAATCAGCCCCAGCATTTT TRBD1 TRBV6-1 . TRBJ1-5
CASSLRETSGSYEQYF TGCGCCAGCAGCTTACGAGAGACTAGCGGGAGCTACGAGCAGTACTTC TRBD2 TRBV5-1 . TRBJ2-7
CASSTRTGGNTIYF TGTGCCAGCAGCACCCGGACAGGGGGAAACACCATATATTTT TRBD1 TRBV7-9 . TRBJ1-3
CASSLGGGNQPQHF TGTGCCAGCAGCCTGGGAGGAGGGAACCAGCCCCAGCATTTT . TRBV5-4 . TRBJ1-5
CASSFPPGSQNTEAFF TGTGCCAGCAGCTTTCCACCCGGGTCGCAGAACACTGAAGCTTTCTTT . TRBV5-4 . TRBJ1-1
CASSRPGQGFYGQYF TGCGCCAGCAGCCGCCCGGGACAGGGGTTCTATGGGCAGTACTTC TRBD1 TRBV4-1 . TRBJ2-7
CASRAGLPDTQYF TGTGCCAGCAGGGCGGGACTCCCAGATACGCAGTATTTT . TRBV2 . TRBJ2-3
CASSVQGQGDEKLFF TGCGCCAGCAGCGTCCAGGGACAGGGTGATGAAAAACTGTTTTTT TRBD1 TRBV5-1 . TRBJ1-4
CASSRGAGYTDTQYF TGTGCCAGCAGCCGGGGGGCAGGTTACACAGATACGCAGTATTTT . TRBV6-5 . TRBJ2-3
CASSLEGQGNTEAFF TGCGCCAGCAGCTTGGAGGGACAGGGGAACACTGAAGCTTTCTTT TRBD1 TRBV5-1 few TRBJ1-1
CAISEGRSNGYTF TGTGCCATCAGTGAGGGCAGATCGAATGGCTACACCTTC . TRBV10-3 . TRBJ1-2
CASSPHLTGVEEKLFF TGTGCCAGCAGTCCTCATCTTACAGGGGTAGAGGAAAAACTGTTTTTT TRBD1 TRBV27 . TRBJ1-4
CASSIGPGNTDTQYF TGTGCCAGTAGTATTGGGCCAGGGAACACAGATACGCAGTATTTT . TRBV19 . TRBJ2-3
CASSSQGAIRTDTQYF TGTGCCAGCAGTTCACAGGGGGCGATTAGAACAGATACGCAGTATTTT TRBD1 TRBV6-5 . TRBJ2-3
CASSSSYEQYF TGTGCCAGCAGCTCTTCCTACGAGCAGTACTTC . TRBV2 . TRBJ2-7
CASSGGTGFNQPQHF TGTGCCAGCAGTGGCGGGACAGGGTTTAATCAGCCCCAGCATTTT TRBD1 TRBV6-1 . TRBJ1-5
CASSYSNWGGGEQYF TGTGCCAGCAGTTACTCAAACTGGGGCGGGGGCGAGCAGTACTTC TRBD2 TRBV6-5 . TRBJ2-7
CASSTGTYYGYTF TGTGCCTCCTCAACCGGGACTTACTATGGCTACACCTTC . TRBV30 . TRBJ1-2
CASSHQGELETQYF TGCGCCAGCAGCCACCAGGGGGAGCTAGAGACCCAGTACTTC TRBD1 TRBV5-1 . TRBJ2-5
CASRGRASSYNEQFF TGTGCCAGCCGCGGGCGGGCCAGCTCCTACAATGAGCAGTTCTTC . TRBV6-1 . TRBJ2-1
CAWAVGGSSYEQYF TGTGCCTGGGCGGTTGGAGGCTCTTCCTACGAGCAGTACTTC . TRBV30 . TRBJ2-7
CASSAGTGFAVGHEQYF TGTGCCAGCAGTGCAGGGACAGGGTTCGCGGTCGGCCACGAGCAGTACTTC TRBD1 TRBV25-1 . TRBJ2-7